This T cell receptor beta chain was recorded in a study of cytomegalovirus exposure and HLA in healthy donors. Notes on the study in general: A missense variant in DCLRE1C was later tied to TCR beta V- and J-gene trimming. The study put 150 to 200 TCR beta chains on its list as cytomegalovirus-associated. Later analysis showed TCR association rates varying by HLA locus, highest for DRB1 and lowest for HLA-C. In a later analysis, CMV-associated beta chains were mostly HLA-associated, it appeared.

The PCR used 60 Vbeta and 13 Jbeta primers. Data came from immunoSEQ multiplex PCR; TCRdb stores just in-frame clones and leaves some out. The sample has 200,000 to 300,000 clones; roughly four fifths are singletons. Note on this clone: Antigen unknown.

This CDR3 region has 15 residues. From germline, CDR1 is SGHDN and CDR2 FVKESK. V was trimmed by 4 bases and J by 5 bases, leaving 17 bases between them. This sequence originates from a woman in her fifties or sixties in good health and CMV-seropositive. Sequencing input: PBMCs. The V call is TRBV14, the J call TRBJ2-5; tentative D call: TRBD1 (6 bases). In DNA form, the CDR3 reads TGTGCCAGCAGCCCACCTACAGGGCTGTGGGAGACCCAGTACTTC. The encoded protein is CASSPPTGLWETQYF.